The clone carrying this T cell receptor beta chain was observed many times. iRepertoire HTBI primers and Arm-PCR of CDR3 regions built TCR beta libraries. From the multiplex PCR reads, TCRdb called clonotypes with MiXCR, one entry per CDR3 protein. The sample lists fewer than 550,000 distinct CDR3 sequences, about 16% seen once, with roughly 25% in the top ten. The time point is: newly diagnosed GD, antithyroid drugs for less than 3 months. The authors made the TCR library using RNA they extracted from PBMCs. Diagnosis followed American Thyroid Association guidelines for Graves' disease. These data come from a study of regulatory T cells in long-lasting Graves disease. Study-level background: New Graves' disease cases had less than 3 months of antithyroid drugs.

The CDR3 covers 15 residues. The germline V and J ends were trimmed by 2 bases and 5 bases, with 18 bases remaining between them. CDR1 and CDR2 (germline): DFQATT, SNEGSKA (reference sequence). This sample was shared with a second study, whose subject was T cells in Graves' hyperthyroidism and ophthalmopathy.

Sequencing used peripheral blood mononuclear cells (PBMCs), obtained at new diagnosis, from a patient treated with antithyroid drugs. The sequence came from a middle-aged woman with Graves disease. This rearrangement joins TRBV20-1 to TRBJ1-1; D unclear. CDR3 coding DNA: TGCAGTGCTAGAAATTATATCGACCTAGGAACTGAAGCTTTCTTT. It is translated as CSARNYIDLGTEAFF.